These T cell receptor beta chains were read from a single sample in a study of shared clonotypes between healthy human individuals. The repertoire was sequenced with immunoSEQ multiplex PCR; TCRdb's copy has only in-frame clones and lacks some. The sample lists millions of clones, around nine tenths occurring once. The sample taken for sequencing was naive CD4+ T cells sorted from blood. All receptors derive from a man between 18 and 35 years old in good health. Each CDR3 is given with its conserved first and last residue.

v_call: TRBV7-2; cdr3_aa: CASSLELGAGGPSQYF
v_call: TRBV19; cdr3_aa: CASSIPGTGGSYEQYF
v_call: TRBV9; cdr3_aa: CASTLGSLNTGELFF
v_call: TRBV11-2; cdr3_aa: CASSLTAPTQYF
v_call: TRBV18; cdr3_aa: CASSPNTGGFSGNTIYF
v_call: TRBV5-4; cdr3_aa: CASSLKTEPGGYTF
v_call: TRBV19; cdr3_aa: CATYGYTF
v_call: TRBV5-1; cdr3_aa: CASSPQQGGNTEAFF
v_call: TRBV19; cdr3_aa: CASSKEAIITDTQYF
v_call: TRBV18; cdr3_aa: CASSLLQENEQFF
v_call: TRBV28; cdr3_aa: CASSTGLAGNTIYF
v_call: TRBV5-4; cdr3_aa: CASSPGTGGTGELFF
v_call: TRBV5-1; cdr3_aa: CASSLAPRDSPLHF
v_call: TRBV7-2; cdr3_aa: CASSFALGNTIYF
v_call: TRBV5-1; cdr3_aa: CASSSLVEETQYF
v_call: TRBV30; cdr3_aa: CAWSRDVKDTQYF
v_call: TRBV30; cdr3_aa: CAWSVGSRRNQPQHF
v_call: TRBV7-9; cdr3_aa: CASSPGTGVSYEQYF
v_call: TRBV20-1; cdr3_aa: CSATGDGYTF
v_call: TRBV30; cdr3_aa: CAWSVRGSNPNEQFF
v_call: TRBV9; cdr3_aa: CASSVGDRDVEKLFF
v_call: TRBV4-3; cdr3_aa: CASSQQGETNEKLFF
v_call: TRBV27; cdr3_aa: CASSFGGPGNTIYF
v_call: TRBV27; cdr3_aa: CASSFQGAESPLHF
v_call: TRBV5-5; cdr3_aa: CASSLHSNQETQYF
v_call: TRBV18; cdr3_aa: CASSRDSGYTEAFF
v_call: TRBV28; cdr3_aa: CASSFQPYGYTF
v_call: TRBV18; cdr3_aa: CASSPAKGGTYEQYF
v_call: TRBV6-6; cdr3_aa: CASTLVGSRGNEQFF